What follows are 9 T cell receptor beta chains derived from one specimen sequenced in a study of shared clonotypes between healthy human individuals. The repertoire was sequenced with immunoSEQ multiplex PCR; TCRdb's copy has only in-frame clones and lacks some. The table has around 1.4 million clones, 97% to 99% seen once. The sequencing input was naive CD4+ T cells sorted from blood. As for subset: CD45RA+ positively selected. The receptors were gathered from a young man in good health.

The chain joins TRBV13 to TRBJ1-1, with TRBD1 as a possible D gene (5 bases). Germline-derived CDR1 and CDR2 are PRHDT and FYEKMQ (reference sequence). CDR3 length: 12 amino acids. V was clipped by 5 bases and J by 10 bases, with 14 bases between them. Here the CDR3 DNA reads TGTGCCAGCAGCGAGGGAGTGGGGCGAGCTTTCTTT. Encoded protein: CASSEGVGRAFF. Full variable domain (missing parts from reference TRBV13 and TRBJ1-1): AAGVIQSPRHLIKEKRETATLKCYPIPRHDTVYWYQQGPGQDPQFLISFYEKMQSDKGSIPDRFSAQQFSDYHSELNMSSLELGDSALYFCASSEGVGRAFFGQGTRLTVV.

V and J are TRBV18 and TRBJ2-7; D perhaps matches TRBD1 (6 bases). The CDR3 loop spans 16 amino acids. Germline CDR1 is KGHSH and CDR2 is LQKENI. Between the trimmed V and J ends, which lost 2 bases and 0 bases, there was a span of 14 bases. The CDR3 here is CASSPEQTGLSYEQYF. For the CDR3, the DNA is TGTGCCAGCTCACCAGAACAAACAGGGCTCTCCTACGAGCAGTACTTC.

This clone occurred a few times. This sequence joins TRBV10-3 and TRBJ2-2, with D possibly being TRBD2 (6 bases). The V and J ends lost 6 bases and 4 bases respectively, with 12 bases between them. Per the germline V gene, CDR1 is ENHRY and CDR2 is SYGVKD. This CDR3 has 14 residues. CDR3 residues: CAISERVVTGELFF. The DNA for the CDR3 is TGTGCCATCAGCGAGCGGGTCGTCACCGGGGAGCTGTTTTTT.

The chain uses TRBV5-4 and TRBJ2-3, with 8 nucleotides matching TRBD2. Germline loops: CDR1 SGHNT, CDR2 YYREEE (reference sequence). The CDR3 runs to 15 residues. J lost 6 bases, V lost 3 bases, and 9 bases had no gene match. The CDR3 sequence: CASSYKTSVLDTQYF. CDR3 DNA sequence: TGTGCCAGCAGCTACAAGACTAGCGTTTTGGATACGCAGTATTTT.

A few counts support this clone. CDR3 DNA sequence: TGTGCCAGCAGTCCCAGGCCCGCCTCTGGGGCCAACGTCCTGACTTTC. The encoded protein is CASSPRPASGANVLTF. This chain links TRBV25-1 with TRBJ2-6; D remains ambiguous. Germline V CDR1 and CDR2: MGHDK, SYGVNS. The V and J ends lost 5 bases and 0 bases respectively, with 11 bases between them. This CDR3 is built from 16 residues.

The V gene is TRBV7-2, the J gene TRBJ1-1, with 12 positions matching TRBD1. CDR3 size: 16 residues. Germline trimming cut 1 base from V and 7 bases from J; bases unmatched to any gene: 7. The germline V gene has CDR1 SGHTA and CDR2 FQGNSA. The CDR3 nucleotides read TGTGCCAGCAGCTTAGTTCCGGGACAGGGGGCGATTGAAGCTTTCTTT. Its translation: CASSLVPGQGAIEAFF.

The rearrangement links TRBV29-1 to TRBJ2-1; a possible D gene is TRBD1 (5 bases). The V gene lost 3 bases and the J gene lost 3 bases, with 12 bases spanning the gap. Looked up from germline, CDR1 is SQVTM and CDR2 is ANQGSEA. CDR3 size: 14 residues. CDR3 nucleotide sequence: TGCAGCGTTGACCGGTCAGGGTTCTACAATGAGCAGTTCTTC. Translation gives CSVDRSGFYNEQFF.

This chain connects TRBV7-9 to TRBJ2-6; D call uncertain. Per germline, CDR1 SEHNR and CDR2 FQNEAQ (reference sequence). The CDR3 totals 14 residues. The V end lost 7 bases, the J end lost 4 bases, and 11 bases lay between the germline ends. CDR3 sequence: CASTPRSGANVLTF. The CDR3 DNA sequence: TGTGCCAGCACCCCGAGATCCGGGGCCAACGTCCTGACTTTC.

This clone was detected many times. CDR3 region: CASSVLGSQIGELFF. The CDR3 coding sequence is TGTGCCAGCAGCGTTCTCGGGTCCCAGATAGGGGAGCTGTTTTTT. The chain links TRBV9 to TRBJ2-2; the D is unclear. The CDR3 spans 15 residues. V lost 2 bases, J lost 8 bases, and 16 bases lay in between. CDR1 is SGDLS and CDR2 is YYNGEE in the germline V gene.